The clone carrying this TCR beta chain was seen ten or more times. Its antigen is undetermined. The data were taken from a study of T cells in Graves' hyperthyroidism and ophthalmopathy. Study-level points and caveats: The blood repertoire included most of the expanded thyroid clonotypes above 0.001.

Uncontrolled infection, other autoimmune disease, pregnancy and lactation each barred patients from inclusion. The PBMCs studied were ones that came from around 10 ml fresh peripheral blood. The CDR3 has 12 residues. V dropped 7 bases and J dropped 9; count of bases not matched to a gene: 11. Germline V lookup: CDR1 DFQATT, CDR2 SNEGSKA (reference sequence). There were TCR beta CDR3 regions amplified from RNA transcripts. The TCR CDR3 first-round RT-PCR relied on the HTBI primer set. TCRdb processed the multiplex PCR reads anew with MiXCR; each CDR3 protein has one entry. This sample yields more than 650,000 distinct CDR3 sequences, of which 14% are seen a single time; 10% to 13% belongs to the top ten.

The sample comprised blood. This chain uses TRBV20-1 with TRBJ2-7, with 8 bases aligning to TRBD1. This clonotype was sampled from a woman between 18 and 29 years old with Graves' hyperthyroidism. Here the CDR3 reads CSVGQGLLSQYF. In DNA form, the CDR3 reads TGCAGTGTTGGACAGGGATTGCTATCGCAGTACTTC.